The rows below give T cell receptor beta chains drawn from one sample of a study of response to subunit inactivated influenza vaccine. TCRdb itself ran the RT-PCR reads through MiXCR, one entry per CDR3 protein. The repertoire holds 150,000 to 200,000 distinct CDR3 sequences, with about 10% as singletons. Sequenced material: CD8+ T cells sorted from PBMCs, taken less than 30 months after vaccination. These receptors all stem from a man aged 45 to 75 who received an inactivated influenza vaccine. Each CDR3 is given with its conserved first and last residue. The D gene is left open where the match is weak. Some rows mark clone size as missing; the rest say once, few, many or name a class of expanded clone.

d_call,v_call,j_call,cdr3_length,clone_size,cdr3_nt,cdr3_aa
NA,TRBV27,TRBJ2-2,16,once,TGTGCCAGCAGTTTATTCGGCAATTACAACACCGGGGAGCTGTTTTTT,CASSLFGNYNTGELFF
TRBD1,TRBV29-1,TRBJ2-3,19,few,TGCAGCGTTGAAACACCGGGACAGGGATTTTCTAGTGTGGCAGATACGCAGTATTTT,CSVETPGQGFSSVADTQYF
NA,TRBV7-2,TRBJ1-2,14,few,TGTGCCAGCAGCTTAGGGAGAAATAACTATGGCTACACCTTC,CASSLGRNNYGYTF
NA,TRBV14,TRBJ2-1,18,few,TGTGCCAGCAGCCAAGTGGCCTGGACAACCTCTTTTGGCAATGAGCAGTTCTTC,CASSQVAWTTSFGNEQFF
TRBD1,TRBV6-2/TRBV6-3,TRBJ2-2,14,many,TGTGCCAGCACATGGACAGGGGACACCGGGGAGCTGTTTTTT,CASTWTGDTGELFF
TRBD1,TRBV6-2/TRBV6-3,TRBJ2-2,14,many,TGTGCCAGCAGGTGGACAGGGAGCACCGGGGAGCTGTTTTTT,CASRWTGSTGELFF
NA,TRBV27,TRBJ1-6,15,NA,TGTGCCAGCAGTTCCATACAGGGCATCGTGTCACCCCTCCACTTT,CASSSIQGIVSPLHF
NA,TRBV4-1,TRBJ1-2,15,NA,TGCGCCAGCAGCCAAGAGGAGGATAATTCGTATGGCTACACCTTC,CASSQEEDNSYGYTF
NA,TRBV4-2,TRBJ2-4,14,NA,TGTGCCAGCAGCCAAGAGAGGGGCCAAAACATTCAGTACTTC,CASSQERGQNIQYF
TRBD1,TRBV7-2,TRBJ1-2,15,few,TGTGCCAGCAGCTTAGACCGGAGGGACAGCTATGGCTACACCTTC,CASSLDRRDSYGYTF
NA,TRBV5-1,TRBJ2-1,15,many,TGCGCCAGCGGGCTCGGCGGGGTCTCCTACAATGAGCAGTTCTTC,CASGLGGVSYNEQFF
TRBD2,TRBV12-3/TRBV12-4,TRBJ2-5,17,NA,TGTGCCAGCAGTTCCATAAAGCGGGGGTCTTTGGGAGAGACCCAGTACTTC,CASSSIKRGSLGETQYF
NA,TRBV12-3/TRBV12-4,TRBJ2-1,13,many,TGTGCCAGCAGTTTAGCGCTAAATGGTGAGCAGTTCTTC,CASSLALNGEQFF
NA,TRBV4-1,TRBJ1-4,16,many,TGCGCCAGCAGCCGACCAGAAGGGGCAACTAATGAAAAACTGTTTTTT,CASSRPEGATNEKLFF
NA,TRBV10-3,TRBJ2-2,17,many,TGTGCCATCAGTGAAGGGGTTGCGGGCGAGCTAACCGGGGAGCTGTTTTTT,CAISEGVAGELTGELFF
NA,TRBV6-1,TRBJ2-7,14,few,TGTGCCAGCTTGGGGGCAGGGTGGGCCTACGAGCAGTACTTC,CASLGAGWAYEQYF
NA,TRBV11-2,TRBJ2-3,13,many,TGTGCCAGCAGCTTAGGGGGCCTAGATACGCAGTATTTT,CASSLGGLDTQYF
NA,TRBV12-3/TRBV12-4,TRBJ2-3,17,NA,TGTGCCAGCAGTTTAGCGCACGGTGTCCGCCACACAGATACGCAGTATTTT,CASSLAHGVRHTDTQYF
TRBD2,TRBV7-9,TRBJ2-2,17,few,TGTGCCAGCAGCTTAGTGCCTAGCGGGGACTACACCGGGGAGCTGTTTTTT,CASSLVPSGDYTGELFF
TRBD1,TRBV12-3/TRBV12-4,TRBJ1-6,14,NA,TGTGCCAGCAGTTTCGGGACAGGCTGGTCACCCCTCCACTTT,CASSFGTGWSPLHF
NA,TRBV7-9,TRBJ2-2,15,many,TGTGCCAGCAGCCCTCAGGACAGCGGGACCGGGGAGCTGTTTTTT,CASSPQDSGTGELFF
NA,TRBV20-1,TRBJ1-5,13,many,TGCAGTGCTAGAGATTCCGGGGCCCAGCCCCAGCATTTT,CSARDSGAQPQHF
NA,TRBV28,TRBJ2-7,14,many,TGTGCCACCAAAGTCAGGGGAAATTTCTACGAGCAGTACTTC,CATKVRGNFYEQYF
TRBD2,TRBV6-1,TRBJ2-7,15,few,TGTGCCAGCAGGTTTGGGACTAGCGGATCCTACGAGCAGTACTTC,CASRFGTSGSYEQYF
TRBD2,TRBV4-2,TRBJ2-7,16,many,TGTGCCAGCAGCCAAGATCTAGCGGGAGAGACCTACGAGCAGTACTTC,CASSQDLAGETYEQYF